This is a list of T cell receptor beta chains from one sample in a study of shared clonotypes between healthy human individuals. Data came from immunoSEQ multiplex PCR; TCRdb stores just in-frame clones and leaves some out. Counted here are roughly 770,000 clones, around 96% occurring once; the ten biggest clones make up about 0.21%. The sample was naive CD8+ T cells sorted from blood. The receptors were gathered from a man aged 30-40 years in good health. The CDR3 runs from the conserved cysteine through the conserved F or W. A D gene is named only where the DNA matches it firmly.

d_call j_call v_call cdr3_nt cdr3_aa
TRBD1 TRBJ2-1 TRBV30 TGTGCCTGGAGACGGGACAGTCTCAATGAGCAGTTCTTC CAWRRDSLNEQFF
TRBD1 TRBJ1-1 TRBV5-1 TGCGCCAGCAGTTTCGGACAGGGAGGGACTGAAGCTTTCTTT CASSFGQGGTEAFF
TRBD1 TRBJ2-7 TRBV23-1 TGCGCCAGCAGTCAATCAAAGGGGACAGGGTGTCCCTACGAGCAGTACTTC CASSQSKGTGCPYEQYF
NA TRBJ1-2 TRBV7-9 TGTGCCAGCAGCCCAAGCGAGTCAGTGTATGGCTACACCTTC CASSPSESVYGYTF
NA TRBJ2-1 TRBV7-2 TGTGCCAGCAGCTTAAATCTTCTAGCAACGTCCCCCTCCTACAATGAGCAGTTCTTC CASSLNLLATSPSYNEQFF
NA TRBJ1-5 TRBV5-5 TGTGCCAGCAGCTTGTATGGGAATCAGCCCCAGCATTTT CASSLYGNQPQHF
NA TRBJ1-5 TRBV5-5 TGTGCCAGCAGCGAAAGGGTTGGCAGCAATCAGCCCCAGCATTTT CASSERVGSNQPQHF
NA TRBJ2-1 TRBV4-1 TGCGCCAGCAGCCAAGAGGCGTGGGATGAGCAGTTCTTC CASSQEAWDEQFF
NA TRBJ1-3 TRBV6-5 TGTGCCAGCCATAAGACAGGCTCTGGAAACACCATATATTTT CASHKTGSGNTIYF
NA TRBJ2-5 TRBV29-1 TGCAGCGTTGTGTGGAGAGAGACCCAGTACTTC CSVVWRETQYF
NA TRBJ2-3 TRBV6-5 TGTGCCAGCAGTTACTCCCTGGTCGGCTGGGATACGCAGTATTTT CASSYSLVGWDTQYF
NA TRBJ2-2 TRBV10-1 TGCGCCAGCAGTGAGGGACGGACCGCGCCCGGGGAGCTGTTTTTT CASSEGRTAPGELFF
TRBD1 TRBJ2-7 TRBV27 TGTGCCAGCACCTTTCAAGCGGGACAGGGGAGCTACGAGCAGTACTTC CASTFQAGQGSYEQYF
NA TRBJ1-1 TRBV7-9 TGTGCCAGCAGCCTCGGGACCCCCGGGTACACTGAAGCTTTCTTT CASSLGTPGYTEAFF
NA TRBJ2-7 TRBV5-6 TGTGCCAGCAGCTTGGCTCTCGGGGAGGTGTCCTACGAGCAGTACTTC CASSLALGEVSYEQYF
NA TRBJ2-2 TRBV9 TGTGCCAGCAGCGCACCCCTCCAAACCCCGTGGTCCGGGGAGCTGTTTTTT CASSAPLQTPWSGELFF
NA TRBJ2-6 TRBV2 TGTGCCAGCAACGCAGGGACTGGGGCCAACGTCCTGACTTTC CASNAGTGANVLTF
NA TRBJ1-1 TRBV11-2 TGTGCCAGCAGCTCCTCCGGGACCAGTGAAGCTTTCTTT CASSSSGTSEAFF
NA TRBJ2-7 TRBV2 TGTGCCAGCAGTCCGGGACTGGTGAACTACGAGCAGTACTTC CASSPGLVNYEQYF
TRBD2 TRBJ2-3 TRBV29-1 TGCAGCGGCAGACTAGCGGGAGCGCCCACAGATACGCAGTATTTT CSGRLAGAPTDTQYF
NA TRBJ2-5 TRBV7-9 TGTGCCAGCAGCTTATTAATTGGGAGCCAAGAGACCCAGTACTTC CASSLLIGSQETQYF
NA TRBJ2-7 TRBV2 TGTGCCAGCACTCTAAAAGGCAGCGTGTCCTCCTACGAGCAGTACTTC CASTLKGSVSSYEQYF